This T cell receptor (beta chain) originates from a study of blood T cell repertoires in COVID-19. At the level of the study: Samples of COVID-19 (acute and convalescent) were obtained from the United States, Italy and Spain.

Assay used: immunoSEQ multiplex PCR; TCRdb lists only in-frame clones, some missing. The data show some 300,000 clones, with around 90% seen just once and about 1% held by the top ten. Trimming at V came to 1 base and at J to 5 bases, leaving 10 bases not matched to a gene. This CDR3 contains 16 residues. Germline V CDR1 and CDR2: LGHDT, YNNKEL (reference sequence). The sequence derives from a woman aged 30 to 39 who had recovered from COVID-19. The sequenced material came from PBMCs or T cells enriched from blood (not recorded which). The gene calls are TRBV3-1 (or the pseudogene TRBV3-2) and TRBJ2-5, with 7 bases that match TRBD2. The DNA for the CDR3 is TGTGCCAGCAGCCAAGCTACCAGCCCCGGGGGGGAGACCCAGTACTTC. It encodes CASSQATSPGGETQYF.